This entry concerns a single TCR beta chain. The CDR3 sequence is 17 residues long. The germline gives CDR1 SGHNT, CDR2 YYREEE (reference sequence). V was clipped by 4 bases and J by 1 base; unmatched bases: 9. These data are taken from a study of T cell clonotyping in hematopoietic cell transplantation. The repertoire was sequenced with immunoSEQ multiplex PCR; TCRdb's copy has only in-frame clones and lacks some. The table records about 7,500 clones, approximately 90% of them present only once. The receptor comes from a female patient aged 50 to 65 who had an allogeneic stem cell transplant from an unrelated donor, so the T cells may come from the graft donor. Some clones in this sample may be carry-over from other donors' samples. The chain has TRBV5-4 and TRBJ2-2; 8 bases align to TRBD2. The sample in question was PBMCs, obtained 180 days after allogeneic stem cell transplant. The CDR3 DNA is TGTGCCAGCAGCCCAAGAGCGGGAGCTCAGAACACCGGGGAGCTGTTTTTT. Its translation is CASSPRAGAQNTGELFF.